Shown below are 16 T cell receptor beta chains from a single sample sequenced in a study of human T cells and chemical hapten exposure. TCRdb processed the RACE reads anew with MiXCR; each CDR3 protein has one entry. Of 95,000 to 100,000 distinct CDR3 sequences listed, roughly a tenth were seen once; the top ten hold 3.1%. Time point described: pre-sensitization, week 0. Treatment defined: therapeutic diphenylcyclopropenone sensitization with weekly scalp DPC. The sample consisted of whole blood, taken in connection with sensitization to the hapten diphenylcyclopropenone (DPC). These receptors all come from a woman in her sixties or seventies with alopecia areata. Some clones in this sample may be carry-over from other donors' samples.

This clonotype was seen more than once but under ten times. Since a much larger clone is just one base distant, this may be a read error. This chain joins TRBV9 and TRBJ2-3; D not resolved. The CDR3 is 16 residues long. Looked up from germline, CDR1 is SGDLS and CDR2 is YYNGEE. CDR3 nucleotide sequence: TGTACCAGCAGCGTAGAGGCAGCCTCTAGCACAGATACGCAGTATTTT. It codes for CTSSVEAASSTDTQYF.

This clonotype appeared many times. V and J are TRBV30 and TRBJ2-7; TRBD1 matches at 8 bases. CDR1 GTSNPN and CDR2 SVGIG come from the germline V gene (reference sequence). V was pared by 6 bases and J by 2 bases, with 6 bases of the junction left unmatched. The CDR3 sequence is 13 residues long. The CDR3 loop reads CACSRDRPYEQYF. In DNA form, the CDR3 reads TGTGCCTGTTCACGGGACAGGCCCTACGAGCAGTACTTC.

This clonotype was detected ten times or more. The chain links TRBV7-2 to TRBJ1-5; D gene uncertain. The V end lost 5 bases, the J end lost 7 bases, and 15 bases lay between the germline ends. The germline CDR1 and CDR2 sequences are SGHTA and FQGNSA. The CDR3 sequence is 14 residues long. CDR3 in amino acids: CASSSYMVGQPQHF. Written as DNA, the CDR3 is TGTGCCAGCAGCAGTTACATGGTAGGCCAGCCCCAGCATTTT.

For this clonotype: With a much larger clone just one base away, this may be a read error. The missing conserved phenylalanine or tryptophan at the end of this CDR3 makes a read error likely. The J gene is TRBJ2-5, the V gene TRBV7-9; D assignment may be TRBD1 or TRBD2 (5 bases each). Trimming removed 5 bases from V and 4 bases from J, with 11 bases in between. This CDR3 contains 13 residues. Germline V gives CDR1 SEHNR, CDR2 FQNEAQ (reference sequence). The DNA of the CDR3 is TGTGCCAGCAGCGGGGGTCTTGGAGAGACCCAGTACCTC. Its protein is CASSGGLGETQYL.

This clonotype appeared many times. This CDR3 reads CAAGLPYTGELFF. The CDR3 region has the DNA TGTGCCGCAGGACTCCCTTACACCGGGGAGCTGTTTTTT. The J gene is TRBJ2-2, the V gene TRBV6-5; perhaps TRBD2 as D (5 bases). V lost 11 bases to trimming and J lost 3 bases, with 13 bases between them. This CDR3 spans 13 amino acids. Per the germline V gene, CDR1 is MNHEY and CDR2 is SVGAGI.

This clonotype was counted ten times or more. The genes are TRBV4-1 and TRBJ1-5; D is unclear. The CDR3 totals 17 residues. CDR1 is MGHRA, CDR2 YSYEKL, per germline. Between the trimmed V and J ends, which lost 5 bases and 5 bases, there was a span of 22 bases. The CDR3 DNA follows: TGCGCCAGCAGCGAGCGAGATCGGGCCCTATCGGATCAGCCCCAGCATTTT. Translating gives CASSERDRALSDQPQHF.

This clonotype showed up many times. This sequence joins TRBV11-3 and TRBJ2-3; D ambiguous. The germline V gene has CDR1 SGHNT and CDR2 YENEEA. V was cut by 1 base and J by 2 bases, with 7 bases left in between. The CDR3 has 14 residues. CDR3 amino acids: CASSLGFATDTQYF. The CDR3 coding sequence is TGTGCCAGCAGCTTAGGATTTGCCACAGATACGCAGTATTTT.

V usage is TRBV7-6 and J usage is TRBJ1-1; 8 positions agree with TRBD1. V lost 6 bases and J lost 4; bases outside the gene matches: 7. This CDR3 is 14 amino acids long. Germline CDR1 and CDR2: SGHVS and FNYEAQ. The CDR3 protein is CASRNGQGSTEAFF. The CDR3 coding sequence is TGTGCCAGCAGAAACGGACAGGGATCCACTGAAGCTTTCTTT.

The chain uses TRBV18 and TRBJ2-3; D ambiguous. CDR1 is KGHSH and CDR2 is LQKENI in the germline V gene. The CDR3 is 14 residues long. The V gene lost 3 bases and the J gene lost 0 bases, with 7 bases spanning the gap. CDR3 sequence: CASSPSPSTDTQYF. The CDR3 DNA is TGTGCCAGCTCACCCTCACCTAGCACAGATACGCAGTATTTT.

This clonotype showed up many times. The rearrangement uses TRBV18 and TRBJ1-1, with D possibly matching TRBD1 (5 bases). CDR1 is KGHSH, CDR2 LQKENI, per germline. This CDR3 has 17 amino acids. V lost 3 bases to trimming and J lost 0 bases, with 17 bases between them. The CDR3 here is CASSPTDRETMNTEAFF. DNA for the CDR3: TGTGCCAGCTCACCGACAGACCGTGAAACAATGAACACTGAAGCTTTCTTT.

This clonotype came up many times. This rearrangement joins TRBV29-1 to TRBJ2-1; D call uncertain. This CDR3 spans 15 amino acids. Deletions cut 1 base from V and 3 bases from J, with 13 bases between. Germline loops: CDR1 SQVTM, CDR2 ANQGSEA. CDR3 coding DNA: TGCAGCGTTGAAGGGTTGCAGGAGAACTACAATGAGCAGTTCTTC. Residues: CSVEGLQENYNEQFF.

This clonotype has only a few counts. The chain uses TRBV5-1 and TRBJ2-5; D perhaps matches TRBD1 (6 bases). CDR3 length: 15 amino acids. V lost 6 bases and J 1 base, leaving 16 bases between the germline ends. CDR1 and CDR2 (germline): SGHRS, YFSETQ. CDR3 region: CASNLARRGQETQYF. CDR3 coding DNA: TGCGCCAGCAATCTGGCTCGCAGGGGCCAAGAGACCCAGTACTTC. Based on the CDR3 plus reference TRBV5-1 and TRBJ2-5, the full variable domain is KAGVTQTPRYLIKTRGQQVTLSCSPISGHRSVSWYQQTPGQGLQFLFEYFSETQRNKGNFPGRFSGRQFSNSRSEMNVSTLELGDSALYLCASNLARRGQETQYFGPGTRLLVL.

This clonotype was counted ten times or more. The J gene is TRBJ1-2, the V gene TRBV27; D is uncertain. Between the trimmed V and J ends, which lost 7 bases and 8 bases, there was a span of 17 bases. Germline V CDR1 and CDR2: MNHEY, SMNVEV (reference sequence). The CDR3 totals 13 residues. CDR3 in DNA: TGTGCCAGCACGAGTCATACCACTACCGGCTACACCTTC. This codes for CASTSHTTTGYTF.

This chain connects TRBV6-5 to TRBJ2-7; the D gene is possibly TRBD1 (6 bases). V lost 6 bases to trimming and J lost 5 bases, with 14 bases between them. The CDR3 loop spans 13 amino acids. Germline CDR1 MNHEY, CDR2 SVGAGI. The CDR3, as DNA: TGTGCCAGCAGACAACTAACAGGGAACGAGCAGTACTTC. As protein: CASRQLTGNEQYF.

The count of this clonotype is one. The CDR3 spells CASSVLVGQLNYGYTF. In DNA form, the CDR3 reads TGTGCCAGCAGCGTCTTAGTGGGTCAACTTAACTATGGCTACACCTTC. The V gene is TRBV6-2 or TRBV6-3, the J gene TRBJ1-2; D call uncertain. Germline CDR1 MNHEY, CDR2 SVGEGT. Trimming stripped 6 bases from V and 1 base from J, with 18 bases between. The CDR3 is 16 residues long.

V usage is TRBV7-8 and J usage is TRBJ2-5; D remains unclear. Trimming shortened V by 5 bases and J by 5 bases, and 15 bases separated the two germline ends. Germline assignment: CDR1 SGHVS and CDR2 FQNEAQ. The CDR3 loop spans 14 amino acids. CDR3: CASSQDGPVETQYF. CDR3 nucleotides: TGTGCCAGCAGCCAAGACGGGCCGGTGGAGACCCAGTACTTC.